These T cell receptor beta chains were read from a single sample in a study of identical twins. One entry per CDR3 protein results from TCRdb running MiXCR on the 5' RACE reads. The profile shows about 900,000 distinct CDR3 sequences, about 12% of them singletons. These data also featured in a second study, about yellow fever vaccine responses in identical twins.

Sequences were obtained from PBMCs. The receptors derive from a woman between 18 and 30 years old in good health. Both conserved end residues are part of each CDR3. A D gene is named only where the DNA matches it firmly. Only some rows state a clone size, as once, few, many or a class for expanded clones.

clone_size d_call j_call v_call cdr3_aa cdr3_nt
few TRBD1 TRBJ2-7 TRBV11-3 CASSLAGTGGPYEQYF TGTGCCAGCAGCTTAGCCGGGACAGGGGGTCCCTACGAGCAGTACTTC
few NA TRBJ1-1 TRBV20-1 CSARDTGEAFF TGCAGTGCTAGAGATACGGGGGAAGCTTTCTTT
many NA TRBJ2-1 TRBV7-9 CASSTPNEQFF TGTGCCAGCAGCACCCCGAATGAGCAGTTCTTC
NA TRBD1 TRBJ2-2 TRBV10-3 CAISAGTGRGELFF TGTGCCATCAGTGCCGGGACAGGGAGGGGGGAGCTGTTTTTT
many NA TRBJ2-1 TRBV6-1 CASSAQNTGFEQFF TGTGCCAGCAGCGCTCAAAATACGGGATTCGAGCAGTTCTTC
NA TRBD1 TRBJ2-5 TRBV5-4 CASTQEGQGGSETQYF TGTGCCAGCACCCAGGAGGGACAGGGGGGTTCAGAGACCCAGTACTTC
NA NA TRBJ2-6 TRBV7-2 CASSFVVSGANVLTF TGTGCCAGCAGCTTTGTGGTATCTGGGGCCAACGTCCTGACTTTC
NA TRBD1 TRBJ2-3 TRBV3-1 CASSRGQGRSF TGTGCCAGCAGCCGCGGACAGGGAAGATCTTTT
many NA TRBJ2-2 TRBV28 CASTKSGELFF TGTGCCAGCACCAAGTCCGGGGAGCTGTTTTTT
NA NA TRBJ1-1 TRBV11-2 CASSLTHYTEAFF TGTGCCAGCAGCTTAACGCATTACACTGAAGCTTTCTTT
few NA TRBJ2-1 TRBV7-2 CASKPGVGSNSYNEQFF TGTGCCAGCAAACCCGGGGTGGGATCTAACTCCTACAATGAGCAGTTCTTC
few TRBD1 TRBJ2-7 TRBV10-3 CAISERPGQTYEQYF TGTGCCATCAGTGAAAGACCGGGACAGACCTACGAGCAGTACTTC
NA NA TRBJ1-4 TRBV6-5 CASSYVRATNEKLFF TGTGCCAGCAGTTACGTCCGAGCAACTAATGAAAAACTGTTTTTT
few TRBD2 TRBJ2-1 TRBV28 CASSLSIGTSGRNEQFF TGTGCCAGCAGTTTATCCATCGGGACTAGCGGGAGAAATGAGCAGTTCTTC
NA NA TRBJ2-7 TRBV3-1 CASSHPRTTEKTYEQYF TGTGCCAGCAGCCACCCCCGGACAACGGAGAAGACCTACGAGCAGTACTTC
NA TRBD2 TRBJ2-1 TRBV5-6 CASTMRLAGVIKQFF TGTGCCAGCACTATGAGGCTAGCGGGGGTCATTAAGCAGTTCTTC
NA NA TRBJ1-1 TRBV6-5 CASSYGTPNTEAFF TGTGCCAGCAGTTACGGGACACCGAACACTGAAGCTTTCTTT
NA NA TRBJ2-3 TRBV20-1 CSARVWRDRGLADTDTQYF TGCAGTGCTAGAGTTTGGAGGGACAGGGGACTAGCGGACACAGATACGCAGTATTTT
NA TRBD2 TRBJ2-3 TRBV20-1 CSAVGRETDTQYF TGCAGTGCCGTCGGGCGGGAGACAGATACGCAGTATTTT
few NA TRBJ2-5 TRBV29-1 CSAEGGGTQYF TGCAGCGCCGAGGGGGGTGGGACCCAGTACTTC
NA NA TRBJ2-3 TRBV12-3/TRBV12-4 CASSDTGHADTQYF TGTGCCAGCAGCGATACAGGGCACGCAGATACGCAGTATTTT
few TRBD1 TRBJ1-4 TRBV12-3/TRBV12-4 CASSVTGVREKLFF TGTGCCAGCAGTGTGACAGGGGTGCGTGAAAAACTGTTTTTT
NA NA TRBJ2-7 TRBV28 CASSSRSDSSSYEQYF TGTGCCAGCAGTTCCCGGTCGGACAGTAGCTCCTACGAGCAGTACTTC
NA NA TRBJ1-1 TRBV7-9 CASTVAGHMNTEAFF TGTGCCAGCACCGTGGCCGGACATATGAACACTGAAGCTTTCTTT
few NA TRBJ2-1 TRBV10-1 CASSQLATYNEQFF TGCGCCAGCAGCCAACTGGCTACCTACAATGAGCAGTTCTTC
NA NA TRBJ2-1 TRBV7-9 CASSLDEGGTDEQFF TGTGCCAGCAGCTTAGATGAGGGGGGTACGGATGAGCAGTTCTTC
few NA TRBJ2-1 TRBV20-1 CSARWTVNEQFF TGCAGTGCTAGGTGGACCGTCAATGAGCAGTTCTTC
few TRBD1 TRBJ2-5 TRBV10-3 CAISEGDRYQETQYF TGTGCCATCAGTGAGGGGGACAGGTACCAAGAGACCCAGTACTTC
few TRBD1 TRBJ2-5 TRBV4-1 CASSQDRDRVLETQYF TGCGCCAGCAGCCAAGATCGGGACAGGGTTTTGGAGACCCAGTACTTC
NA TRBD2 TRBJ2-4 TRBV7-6 CASSSNPSGGAKNIQYF TGTGCCAGCAGCTCCAACCCCAGCGGGGGGGCCAAAAACATTCAGTACTTC
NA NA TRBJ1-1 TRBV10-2 CASSESRVAEAFF TGCGCCAGCAGTGAGTCGAGGGTCGCTGAAGCTTTCTTT
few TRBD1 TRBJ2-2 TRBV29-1 CSADRVGELFF TGCAGCGCCGACAGGGTAGGGGAGCTGTTTTTT
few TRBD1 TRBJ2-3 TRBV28 CASSWDRGSTQYF TGTGCCAGCAGTTGGGACAGGGGATCGACGCAGTATTTT
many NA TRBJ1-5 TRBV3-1 CASSPQGGNQPQHF TGTGCCAGCAGCCCACAGGGCGGCAATCAGCCCCAGCATTTT
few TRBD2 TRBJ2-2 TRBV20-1 CSAQSGTSGRANTGELFF TGCAGTGCTCAATCCGGGACTAGCGGGAGGGCGAACACCGGGGAGCTGTTTTTT
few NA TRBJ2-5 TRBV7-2 CASSFGAGIQETQYF TGTGCCAGCAGCTTTGGGGCGGGCATCCAAGAGACCCAGTACTTC
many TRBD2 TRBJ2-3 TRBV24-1 CATSDPGLAATDTQYF TGTGCCACCAGTGACCCGGGACTAGCGGCCACAGATACGCAGTATTTT
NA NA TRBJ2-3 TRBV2 CADEDTQYF TGTGCCGACGAAGATACGCAGTATTTT
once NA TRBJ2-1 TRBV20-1 CSAEGPPSSYNEQFF TGCAGTGCTGAGGGGCCTCCCAGCTCCTACAATGAGCAGTTCTTC
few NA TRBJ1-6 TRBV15 CATSRDRAGGSPLHF TGTGCCACCAGCAGAGATCGGGCAGGCGGTTCACCCCTCCACTTT
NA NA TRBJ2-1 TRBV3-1 CASSQELSRYNEQFF TGTGCCAGCAGCCAAGAATTAAGCAGATACAATGAGCAGTTCTTC
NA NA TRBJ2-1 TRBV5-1 CASSLDLGAEPYNEQFF TGCGCCAGCAGCTTGGACCTCGGGGCAGAGCCCTACAATGAGCAGTTCTTC
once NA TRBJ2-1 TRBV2 CASSTNSVSYNEQFF TGTGCCAGCAGCACTAACAGTGTATCCTACAATGAGCAGTTCTTC
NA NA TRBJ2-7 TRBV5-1 CASSLDPGVIDEQYF TGCGCCAGCAGCTTGGACCCAGGGGTAATCGACGAGCAGTACTTC
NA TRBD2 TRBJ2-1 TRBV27 CASSPRTSGRAGYNEQFF TGTGCCAGCAGTCCGCGGACTAGCGGGAGAGCGGGCTACAATGAGCAGTTCTTC
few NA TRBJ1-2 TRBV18 CASSPPSGGYTF TGTGCCAGCTCACCACCGTCGGGTGGCTACACCTTC
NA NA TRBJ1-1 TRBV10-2 CASSESGGRGEAFF TGCGCCAGCAGTGAGTCGGGGGGACGGGGTGAAGCTTTCTTT
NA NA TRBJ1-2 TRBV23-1 CASSHPPRVQYGYTF TGCGCCAGCAGTCACCCCCCCAGGGTTCAATATGGCTACACCTTC
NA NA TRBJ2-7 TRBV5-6 CASSLARGHLYEQYF TGTGCCAGCAGCTTGGCCAGGGGACATCTATACGAGCAGTACTTC
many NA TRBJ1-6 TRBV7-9 CASSTGRANSPLHF TGTGCCAGCAGCACGGGACGGGCGAATTCACCCCTCCACTTT
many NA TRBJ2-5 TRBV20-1 CSARTGQETQYF TGCAGCGCCAGGACGGGCCAAGAGACCCAGTACTTC
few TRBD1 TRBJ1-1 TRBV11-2 CASTTMTRDRGLFTTEAFF TGTGCCAGCACCACAATGACCCGGGACAGGGGGCTGTTCACAACTGAAGCTTTCTTT
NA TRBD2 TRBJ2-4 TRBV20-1 CSAREISGMGNIQYF TGCAGTGCTAGAGAGATAAGCGGGATGGGAAACATTCAGTACTTC
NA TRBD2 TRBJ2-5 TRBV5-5 CASSLGSSGGTQYF TGTGCCAGCAGCTTGGGGTCTAGCGGTGGGACCCAGTACTTC
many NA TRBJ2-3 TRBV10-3 CAISEARKSTDTQYF TGTGCCATCAGTGAGGCCAGGAAGAGCACAGATACGCAGTATTTT
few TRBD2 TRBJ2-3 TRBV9 CASSEKQYGTSRRTTDTQYF TGTGCCAGCAGCGAGAAACAATACGGGACTAGCCGAAGAACCACAGATACGCAGTATTTT
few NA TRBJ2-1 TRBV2 CASSDIYEQFF TGTGCCAGCAGTGACATCTATGAGCAGTTCTTC
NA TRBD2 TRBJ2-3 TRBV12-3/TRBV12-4 CASRPSGERADTQYF TGTGCCAGCAGACCCAGCGGGGAGAGGGCAGATACGCAGTATTTT
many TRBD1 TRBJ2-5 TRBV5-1 CASSLGDRTWETQYF TGCGCCAGCAGCTTGGGGGACAGGACTTGGGAGACCCAGTACTTC